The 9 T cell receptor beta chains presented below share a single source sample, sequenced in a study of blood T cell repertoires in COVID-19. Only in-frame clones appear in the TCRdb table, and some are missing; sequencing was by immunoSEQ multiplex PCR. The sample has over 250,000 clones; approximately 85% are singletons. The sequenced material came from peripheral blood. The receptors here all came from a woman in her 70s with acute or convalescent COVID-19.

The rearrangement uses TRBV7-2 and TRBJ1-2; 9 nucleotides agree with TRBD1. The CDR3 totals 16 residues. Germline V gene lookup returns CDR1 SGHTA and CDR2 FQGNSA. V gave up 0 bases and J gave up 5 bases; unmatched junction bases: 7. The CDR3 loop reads CASSLAGTGTLYGYTF. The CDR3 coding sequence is TGTGCCAGCAGCTTAGCCGGGACAGGGACGCTTTATGGCTACACCTTC.

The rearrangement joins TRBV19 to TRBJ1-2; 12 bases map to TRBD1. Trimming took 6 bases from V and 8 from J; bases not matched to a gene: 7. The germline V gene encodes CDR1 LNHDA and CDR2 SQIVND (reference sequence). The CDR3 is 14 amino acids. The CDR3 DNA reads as TGTGCCAGTAGGAGGGACAGGGGGCTAGGAGGCTACACCTTC. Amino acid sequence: CASRRDRGLGGYTF.

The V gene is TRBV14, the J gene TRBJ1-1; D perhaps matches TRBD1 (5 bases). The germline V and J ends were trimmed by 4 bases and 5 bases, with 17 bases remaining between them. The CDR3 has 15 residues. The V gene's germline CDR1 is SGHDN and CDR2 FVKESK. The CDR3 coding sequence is TGTGCCAGCAGCCTCTTAAGGGGTATCGGGACTGAAGCTTTCTTT. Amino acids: CASSLLRGIGTEAFF.

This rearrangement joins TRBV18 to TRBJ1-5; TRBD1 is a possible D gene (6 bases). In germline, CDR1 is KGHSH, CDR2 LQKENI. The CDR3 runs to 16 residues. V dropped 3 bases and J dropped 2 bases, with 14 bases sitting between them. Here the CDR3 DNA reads TGTGCCAGCTCACCGGGGGGGGGCGCGGGCAATCAGCCCCAGCATTTT. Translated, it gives CASSPGGGAGNQPQHF. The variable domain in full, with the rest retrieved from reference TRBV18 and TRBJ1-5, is NAGVMQNPRHLVRRRGQEARLRCSPMKGHSHVYWYRQLPEEGLKFMVYLQKENIIDESGMPKERFSAEFPKEGPSILRIQQVVRGDSAAYFCASSPGGGAGNQPQHFGDGTRLSIL.

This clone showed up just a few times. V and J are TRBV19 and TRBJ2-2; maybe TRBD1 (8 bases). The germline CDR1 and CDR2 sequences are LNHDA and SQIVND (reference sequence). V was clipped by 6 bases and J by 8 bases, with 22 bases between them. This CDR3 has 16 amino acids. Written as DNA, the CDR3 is TGTGCCAGTAGGGGGGACAGGACTAGTAACATGGGGGAGCTGTTTTTT. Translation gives CASRGDRTSNMGELFF.

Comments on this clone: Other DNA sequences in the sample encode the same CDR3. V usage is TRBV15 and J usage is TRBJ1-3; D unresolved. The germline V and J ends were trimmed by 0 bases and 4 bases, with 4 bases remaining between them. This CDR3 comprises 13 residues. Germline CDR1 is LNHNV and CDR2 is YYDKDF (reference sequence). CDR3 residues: CATSRDSGNTIYF. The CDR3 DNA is TGTGCCACCAGCAGAGACTCCGGAAACACCATATATTTT.

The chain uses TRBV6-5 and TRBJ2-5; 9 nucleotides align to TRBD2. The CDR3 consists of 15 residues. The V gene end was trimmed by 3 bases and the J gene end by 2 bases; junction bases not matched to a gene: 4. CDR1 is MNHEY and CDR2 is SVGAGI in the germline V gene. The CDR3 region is CASSYTSGPQETQYF. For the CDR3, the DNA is TGTGCCAGCAGTTATACTAGCGGGCCTCAAGAGACCCAGTACTTC.

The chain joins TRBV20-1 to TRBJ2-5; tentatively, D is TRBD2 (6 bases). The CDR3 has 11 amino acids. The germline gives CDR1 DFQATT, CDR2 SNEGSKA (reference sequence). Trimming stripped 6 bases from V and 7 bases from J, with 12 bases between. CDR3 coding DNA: TGCAGTGCAACACCCGGGGGGACCCAGTACTTC. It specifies CSATPGGTQYF.

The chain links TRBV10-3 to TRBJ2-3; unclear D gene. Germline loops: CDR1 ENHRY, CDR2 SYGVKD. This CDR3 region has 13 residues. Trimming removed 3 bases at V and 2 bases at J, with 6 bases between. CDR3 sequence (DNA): TGTGCCATCAGTGAACAGACCACAGATACGCAGTATTTT. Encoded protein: CAISEQTTDTQYF.